This TCR beta chain was retrieved from a study of cytomegalovirus exposure and HLA in healthy donors. In this sample, this clone turned up once. The CDR3 is made up of 13 amino acids. The V gene's germline CDR1 is SGHVS and CDR2 FQNEAQ. V was cut by 2 bases and J by 3 bases, with 8 bases left in between. Researchers ran the PCR with 60 Vbeta and 13 Jbeta primers. Sequencing used immunoSEQ multiplex PCR; TCRdb keeps in-frame clones, though not all of them. Of around 69,000 clones listed, about 67% are singletons. The material sequenced was PBMCs. The receptor was derived from a man in his forties in good health and CMV-seropositive. This chain joins TRBV7-8 and TRBJ2-7; no clear D gene. This CDR3 is CASSLTENYEQYF. CDR3 DNA: TGTGCCAGCAGCTTAACAGAAAACTACGAGCAGTACTTC.